The 16 T cell receptor beta chains below come from one sample, sequenced in a study of OX40 agonist ivuxolimab in advanced cancers. TCRdb's copy holds only in-frame clones and misses some; the assay was immunoSEQ multiplex PCR. The sample has 50,000 to 70,000 clones; approximately 83% are singletons. The sample here was CD4+ or CD8+ T cells sorted from blood, taken in a trial of the OX40 agonist ivuxolimab. The receptors come from an adult with an advanced solid tumor such as melanoma, head and neck, liver or kidney cancer.

Of note for this clone: A much larger clone differs by one base, so this may be a read error. This chain's CDR3 is CASSWTNTEAFF. DNA of the CDR3: TGTGCCAGCAGCTGGACAAACACTGAAGCTTTCTTT. The chain uses TRBV5-4 and TRBJ1-1, with a tentative D call TRBD1 (5 bases). V gave up 3 bases and J gave up 2 bases, with 5 bases separating them. The length of the CDR3 is 12 residues. Germline values: CDR1 SGHNT, CDR2 YYREEE (reference sequence).

The chain employs TRBV18 and TRBJ1-2; 11 nucleotides align to TRBD1. Germline values: CDR1 KGHSH, CDR2 LQKENI. CDR3 length: 17 amino acids. Trimming removed 2 bases from V and 4 bases from J; junction bases left unmatched: 9. The CDR3 DNA reads as TGTGCCAGCTCACCAGCCGGGACAGGGGGTTCCCTCTATGGCTACACCTTC. Translated: CASSPAGTGGSLYGYTF.

The CDR3 here is CATCHFGTGELFF. CDR3 DNA sequence: TGTGCCACCTGCCACTTTGGGACCGGGGAGCTGTTTTTT. The genes are TRBV27 and TRBJ2-2; D remains unclear. There are 13 residues in the CDR3. Germline lookup yields CDR1 MNHEY and CDR2 SMNVEV (reference sequence). The V and J ends lost 10 bases and 5 bases respectively, with 14 bases between them.

The V gene is TRBV7-8, the J gene TRBJ2-7; TRBD2 might be the D (7 bases). Trimming removed 2 bases at V and 4 bases at J, with 12 bases between. Germline V gene data show CDR1 as SGHVS and CDR2 as FQNEAQ. The CDR3 loop spans 14 amino acids. The DNA of the CDR3 is TGTGCCAGCAGCTTATTCGAGGGGGGGTACGAGCAGTACTTC. Translated, it gives CASSLFEGGYEQYF.

DNA of the CDR3: TGCGCCAGCAGCCAAGATGAACAGGGAGAGAGGTCCTACGAGCAGTACTTC. Translating gives CASSQDEQGERSYEQYF. The rearrangement links TRBV4-3 to TRBJ2-7; D perhaps matches TRBD1 (6 bases). Germline CDR1 and CDR2: LGHNA and YSLEER. Trimming shortened V by 0 bases and J by 1 base, and 16 bases separated the two germline ends. The CDR3 has 17 amino acids.

The J gene is TRBJ2-7, the V gene TRBV27; a weak D match, TRBD2 (7 bases). The germline V and J ends were trimmed by 6 bases and 3 bases, with 21 bases remaining between them. CDR3 length: 16 amino acids. The germline gives CDR1 MNHEY, CDR2 SMNVEV (reference sequence). CDR3 in amino acids: CASSILVGGLHYEQYF. As DNA, the CDR3 is TGTGCCAGCAGCATACTAGTGGGGGGGCTTCACTACGAGCAGTACTTC.

The chain is built from TRBV2 and TRBJ2-3, with D perhaps given as TRBD1 or TRBD2 (5 bases each). Germline V CDR1 and CDR2: SNHLY, FYNNEI. This CDR3 contains 15 residues. The V end was cut by 6 bases, the J end by 1 base, with 14 bases between. The CDR3 region has the DNA TGTGCCAGCAGACTCCCTGTGGGGGGCACAGATACGCAGTATTTT. This translates into CASRLPVGGTDTQYF.

This chain connects TRBV9 to TRBJ1-2; 8 bases fit TRBD1. Germline V CDR1 and CDR2: SGDLS, YYNGEE. The trim removed 6 bases at V and 7 bases at J, leaving 5 bases unmatched. The CDR3 covers 12 residues. The CDR3 loop is CASTAGGSGYTF. The CDR3 nucleotides are TGTGCCAGCACCGCAGGGGGCAGTGGCTACACCTTC. Combining the CDR3 with reference TRBV9 and TRBJ1-2 gives the whole variable domain DSGVTQTPKHLITATGQRVTLRCSPRSGDLSVYWYQQSLDQGLQFLIQYYNGEERAKGNILERFSAQQFPDLHSELNLSSLELGDSALYFCASTAGGSGYTFGSGTRLTVV.

The chain joins TRBV5-6 to TRBJ2-1, with 13 bases lining up with TRBD2. In germline, CDR1 is SGHDT, CDR2 YYEEEE. This CDR3 is 17 amino acids long. V trimming: 2 bases; J trimming: 4 bases; junction bases outside the gene matches: 6. The CDR3 DNA follows: TGTGCCAGCAGCTTCGGACTAGCGGGGGACCTTTACAATGAGCAGTTCTTC. Amino acids: CASSFGLAGDLYNEQFF.

V usage is TRBV27 and J usage is TRBJ2-3, with TRBD1 as a possible D gene (5 bases). Germline-derived CDR1 and CDR2 are MNHEY and SMNVEV (reference sequence). The CDR3 has 16 amino acids. V was clipped by 5 bases and J by 2 bases, with 17 bases between them. CDR3 nucleotide sequence: TGTGCCAGCAGTCCCAGTACAGGCGAAATCACAGATACGCAGTATTTT. This encodes CASSPSTGEITDTQYF.

The table lists this clone with a count of one. The V and J genes are TRBV4-1 and TRBJ1-4, with D maybe TRBD1 (5 bases). The V end was cut by 0 bases, the J end by 7 bases, with 12 bases between. This CDR3 spans 15 amino acids. The germline CDR1 and CDR2 sequences are MGHRA and YSYEKL. This CDR3 reads CASSQETGGGEKLFF. For the CDR3, the DNA is TGCGCCAGCAGCCAAGAAACGGGGGGAGGTGAAAAACTGTTTTTT.

The chain recombines TRBV5-6 with TRBJ1-1; D is uncertain. Germline V gene data show CDR1 as SGHDT and CDR2 as YYEEEE. The CDR3 sequence is 13 residues long. V lost 1 base to trimming and J lost 11 bases, with 15 bases between them. The CDR3 sequence: CASSLIEPREAFF. The CDR3 DNA reads as TGTGCCAGCAGCTTGATAGAACCTCGGGAGGCTTTCTTT.

The chain links TRBV7-9 to TRBJ2-2, with 8 bases matching TRBD1. V trimming: 5 bases; J trimming: 4 bases; junction bases outside the gene matches: 0. The CDR3 loop spans 13 amino acids. The germline V gene has CDR1 SEHNR and CDR2 FQNEAQ (reference sequence). This CDR3 reads CASSDRGTGELFF. The CDR3 coding sequence is TGTGCCAGCAGCGACAGGGGCACCGGGGAGCTGTTTTTT.

The rearrangement uses TRBV10-2 and TRBJ2-2, with a weak D call TRBD1 (7 bases). There are 16 residues in the CDR3. Trimming cost V 2 bases and J 4 bases, with 14 bases left between them. Germline-derived CDR1 and CDR2 are WSHSY and SAAADI. The CDR3 region is CASSEIPGGGTGELFF. CDR3 in DNA: TGCGCCAGCAGTGAGATACCAGGGGGAGGCACCGGGGAGCTGTTTTTT.

V gene TRBV4-2 combines with J gene TRBJ2-7; D call uncertain. Germline V gene sequence: CDR1 LGHNA, CDR2 YNFKEQ. This CDR3 spans 13 amino acids. The germline V and J ends were trimmed by 4 bases and 3 bases, with 10 bases remaining between them. The CDR3 DNA reads TGTGCCAGCAGCCGGGGTCTTGACTACGAGCAGTACTTC. Translated, it gives CASSRGLDYEQYF.

The V gene is TRBV7-9, the J gene TRBJ1-5; D uncertain. V lost 3 bases to trimming and J lost 1 base, with 7 bases between them. This CDR3 has 14 amino acids. Per the germline V gene, CDR1 is SEHNR and CDR2 is FQNEAQ (reference sequence). CDR3: CASSLAGSNQPQHF. The CDR3, as DNA: TGTGCCAGCAGCTTGGCGGGGAGCAATCAGCCCCAGCATTTT.